The source of this T cell receptor beta chain is a study of CD8+CD57+ T cells in acquired aplastic anemia. Study-level points and caveats: Both patients and controls carried the same twenty-nine CD8+ CDR3 sequences. The study found no significant CD8+ Simpson's diversity difference between patients and controls.

This clonotype was detected many times. Its antigen remains unidentified. This CDR3 is 18 amino acids long. Between the trimmed V and J ends, which lost 5 bases and 1 base, there was a span of 23 bases. Template material for TCR beta VDJ and CDR3 profiling consisted of genomic DNA. Using its own MiXCR run on the reads, TCRdb lists one record per CDR3 protein. This sample has approximately 200,000 distinct CDR3 sequences, with approximately 52% found just once. The chain is built from TRBV12-3 or TRBV12-4 and TRBJ1-1; a possible D gene is TRBD1 (5 bases). This TCR derives from a human donor in good health, serving as a control. The sample consisted of sorted CD4+, CD8+, or CD8+CD57+ T cells (not recorded which) from PBMCs. This chain's CDR3 is CASSLSRWGAPTNTEAFF. The CDR3 DNA follows: TGTGCCAGCAGTCTGTCACGATGGGGCGCCCCTACGAACACTGAAGCTTTCTTT.